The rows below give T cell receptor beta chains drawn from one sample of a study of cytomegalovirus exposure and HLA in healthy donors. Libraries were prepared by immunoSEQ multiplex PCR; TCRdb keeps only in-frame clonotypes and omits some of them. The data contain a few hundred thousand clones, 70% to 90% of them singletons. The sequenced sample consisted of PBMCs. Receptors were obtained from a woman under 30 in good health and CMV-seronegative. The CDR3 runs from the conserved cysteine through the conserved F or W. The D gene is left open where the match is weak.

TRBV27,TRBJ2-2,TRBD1,CASSRHPGQGNAGELFF
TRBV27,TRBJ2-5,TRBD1,CASSSTGGGETQYF
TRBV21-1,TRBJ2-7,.,CASRAALRNGYEQYF
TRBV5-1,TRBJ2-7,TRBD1,CASSQDRGEQYF
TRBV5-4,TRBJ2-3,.,CASSLPFTDTQYF
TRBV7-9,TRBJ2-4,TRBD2,CASSLETPAGGWNIQYF
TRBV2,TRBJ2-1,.,CASRREVPRDEQFF
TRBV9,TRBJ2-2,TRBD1,CASSVSGTGVTGELFF
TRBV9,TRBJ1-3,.,CASSVGGGGIGNTIYF
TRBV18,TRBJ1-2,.,CASSPRQGEGYTF
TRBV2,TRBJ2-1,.,CASSVPVIPIYNEQFF
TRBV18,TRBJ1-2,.,CASSPGVSGYTF
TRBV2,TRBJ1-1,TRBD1,CASSGQGRNTEAFF
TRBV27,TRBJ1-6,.,CASSLESSYNSPLHF
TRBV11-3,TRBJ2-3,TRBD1,CASSFYEQGTDTQYF
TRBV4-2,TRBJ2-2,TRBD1,CASSQGTGIKEDTGELFF
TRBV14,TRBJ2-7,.,CASSFPGNPYEQYF
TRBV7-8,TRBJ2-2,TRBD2,CASSSRTSGRGNTGELFF
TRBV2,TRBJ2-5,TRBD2,CASRPLAGAHQETQYF
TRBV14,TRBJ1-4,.,CASSQWGREKLFF
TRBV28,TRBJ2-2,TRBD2,CATRGGTTNTGELFF
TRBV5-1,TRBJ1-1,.,CASSPAGAEAFF
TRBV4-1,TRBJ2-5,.,CASSSGSGQSQETQYF
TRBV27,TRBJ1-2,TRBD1,CASSSRTGGYGYTF
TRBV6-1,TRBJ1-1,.,CASSEGGGAMNTEAFF
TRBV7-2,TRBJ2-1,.,CASSYLAGRNNEQFF
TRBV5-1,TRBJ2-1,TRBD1,CASSLGQGAFNEQFF
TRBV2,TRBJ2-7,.,CASRGGGDEQYF
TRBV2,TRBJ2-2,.,CASSLAVTGELFF
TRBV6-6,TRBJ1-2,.,CASSYGFGGRDYGYTF
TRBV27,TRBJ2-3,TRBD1,CASTGRTGWTDTQYF
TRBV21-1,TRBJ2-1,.,CASSRERGGRPYNEQFF